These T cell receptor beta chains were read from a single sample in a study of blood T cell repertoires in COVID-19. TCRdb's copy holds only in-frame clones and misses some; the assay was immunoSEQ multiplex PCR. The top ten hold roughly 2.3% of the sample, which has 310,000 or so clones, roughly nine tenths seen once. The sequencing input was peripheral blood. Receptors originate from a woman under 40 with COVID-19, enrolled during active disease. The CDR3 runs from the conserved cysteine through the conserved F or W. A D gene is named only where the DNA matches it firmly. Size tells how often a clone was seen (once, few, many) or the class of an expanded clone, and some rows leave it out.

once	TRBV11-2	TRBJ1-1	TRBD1	TGTGCCAGCAGCCTACTAGGACAGGGGTTCACTGAAGCTTTCTTT	CASSLLGQGFTEAFF
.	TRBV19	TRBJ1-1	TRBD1	TGTGCCAGTAGTCGAATGGACAGGGTAACGAACACTGAAGCTTTCTTT	CASSRMDRVTNTEAFF
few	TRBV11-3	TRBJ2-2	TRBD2	TGTGCCAGCAGCTTCACTCCAGCGGGAGCGTGGGGGGAGCTGTTTTTT	CASSFTPAGAWGELFF
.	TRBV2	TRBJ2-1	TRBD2	TGTGCCAGCAGTCGTGCTAGCGGGAGAGGGGGTGAGCAGTTCTTC	CASSRASGRGGEQFF
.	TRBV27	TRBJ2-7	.	TGTGCCAGCAGTTTATATTACAGCTCCTACGAGCAGTACTTC	CASSLYYSSYEQYF
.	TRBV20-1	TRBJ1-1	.	TGCAGTGTAGACAGAGTTGAAGCTTTCTTT	CSVDRVEAFF
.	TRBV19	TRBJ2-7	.	TGTGCCAGTAGTATAGTTTTTCCCTCACGGTCCTACGAGCAGTACTTC	CASSIVFPSRSYEQYF
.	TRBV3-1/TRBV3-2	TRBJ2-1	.	TGTGCCAGCAGCCAAGATCAATCCTACAATGAGCAGTTCTTC	CASSQDQSYNEQFF
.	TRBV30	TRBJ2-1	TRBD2	TGTGCCTGGAGTCGAGCGGGAGGGCCCCATGAGCAGTTCTTC	CAWSRAGGPHEQFF
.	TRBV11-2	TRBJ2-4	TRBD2	TGTGCCAGCAGCACAGCGGGAGGGCCGGGCATTCAGTACTTC	CASSTAGGPGIQYF
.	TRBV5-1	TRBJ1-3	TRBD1	TGCGCCAGCAGCCGCACAGGGGGGCGATTCGGAAACACCATATATTTT	CASSRTGGRFGNTIYF
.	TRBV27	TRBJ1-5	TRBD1	TGTGCCAGCAGTTGGACAGGGCCCAATCAGCCCCAGCATTTT	CASSWTGPNQPQHF
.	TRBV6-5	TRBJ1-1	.	TGTGCCAGCAGATTTCTGACAGGGAACACTGAAGCTTTCTTT	CASRFLTGNTEAFF
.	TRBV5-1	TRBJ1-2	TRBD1	TGCGCCAGCAGCCCATTGGGTGGACAGGGCAACTATGGCTACACCTTC	CASSPLGGQGNYGYTF
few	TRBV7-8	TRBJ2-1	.	TGTGCCAGCAGCTTAGACCTAGCGAACAAGCAGTTCTTC	CASSLDLANKQFF
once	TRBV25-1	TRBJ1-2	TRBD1	TGTGCCAGCACCCAGGGGGTTAACTATGGCTACACCTTC	CASTQGVNYGYTF
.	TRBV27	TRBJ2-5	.	TGTGCCAGCAGTTCGCCAGCGGGAGAGACCCAGTACTTC	CASSSPAGETQYF
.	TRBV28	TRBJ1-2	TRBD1	TGTGCCAGCAGTTTGCTCATAGGACAGGGGTCCCAGGGTGGCTATGGCTACACCTTC	CASSLLIGQGSQGGYGYTF
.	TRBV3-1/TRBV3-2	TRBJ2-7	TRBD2	TGTGCCAGCAGCCCCTGGACTAGCGGGAACTACGAGCAGTACTTC	CASSPWTSGNYEQYF
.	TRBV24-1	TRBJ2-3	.	TGTGCCACCAGTGATTCTAGCACAGATACGCAGTATTTT	CATSDSSTDTQYF
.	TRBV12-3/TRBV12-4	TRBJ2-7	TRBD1	TGTGCCAGCAACAAAGGACAGGCCCACGAGCAGTACTTC	CASNKGQAHEQYF
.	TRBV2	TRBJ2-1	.	TGTGCCAGCAGGGGGCGTAGCTTCAATGAGCAGTTCTTC	CASRGRSFNEQFF
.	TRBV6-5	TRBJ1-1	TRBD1	TGTGCCAGCAGTTTAAATACAGGGGGTTACACTGAAGCTTTCTTT	CASSLNTGGYTEAFF
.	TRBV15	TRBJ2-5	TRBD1	TGTGCCACCAGCAAGGGACAGGGTGGCAGGGAGACCCAGTACTTC	CATSKGQGGRETQYF
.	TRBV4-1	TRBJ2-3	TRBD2	TGCGCCAGCAGCCAAGACTCGACTAGCGGGGACACAGATACGCAGTATTTT	CASSQDSTSGDTDTQYF
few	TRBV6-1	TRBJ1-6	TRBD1	TGTGCCAGCAGTGAAACCCGGACAGGCAATTCACCCCTCCACTTT	CASSETRTGNSPLHF
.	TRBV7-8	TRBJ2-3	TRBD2	TGTGCCAGCAGCCCGGCGGGGGGCATGGGCGCAGATACGCAGTATTTT	CASSPAGGMGADTQYF
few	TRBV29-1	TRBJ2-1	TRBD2	TGCAGCGTACAAAAGGGCGGGAGCTCCTACAATGAGCAGTTCTTC	CSVQKGGSSYNEQFF
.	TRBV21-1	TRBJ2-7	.	TGTGCCAGCAGCGACCCCTGGGACAAAAACTACGAGCAGTACTTC	CASSDPWDKNYEQYF
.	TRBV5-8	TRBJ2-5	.	TGTGCCAGCAGCTGGGGCCAGGGTTCCGTCGAGACCCAGTACTTC	CASSWGQGSVETQYF
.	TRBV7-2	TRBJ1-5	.	TGTGCCAGCAGCTTAGTGTGGGGCAAGGATCAGCCCCAGCATTTT	CASSLVWGKDQPQHF
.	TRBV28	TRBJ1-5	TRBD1	TGTGCCAGCAGACTACAGGGGGCAGCTCAGCCCCAGCATTTT	CASRLQGAAQPQHF
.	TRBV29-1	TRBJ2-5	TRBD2	TGCAGCGTTGAAGGGGTGGGGAGGGCAACAGTACAAGAGACCCAGTACTTC	CSVEGVGRATVQETQYF
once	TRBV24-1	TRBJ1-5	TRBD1	TGTGCCACCAGTGAGGGGACAGGGTGGCCCCAGCATTTT	CATSEGTGWPQHF
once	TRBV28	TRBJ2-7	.	TGTGCCAGTTTGGGCGAAGAGTCCTACGAGCAGTACTTC	CASLGEESYEQYF
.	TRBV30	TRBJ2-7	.	TGTGCCTGGAGCGTCGGGACTTTCGGCTACGAGCAGTACTTC	CAWSVGTFGYEQYF
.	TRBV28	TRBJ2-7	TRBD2	TGTGCCAGCAGTCAATCCTCCGGGACTAGCGGGGCTGAGCAGTACTTC	CASSQSSGTSGAEQYF
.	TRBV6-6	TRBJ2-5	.	TGTGCCAGCAGCCTGCAAGAGACCCAGTACTTC	CASSLQETQYF
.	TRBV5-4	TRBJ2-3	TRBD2	TGTGCCAGCAGCTTGCCTAGCGGCAGCACAGATACGCAGTATTTT	CASSLPSGSTDTQYF
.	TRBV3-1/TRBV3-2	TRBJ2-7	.	TGTGCCAGCAGCCAAGATCGCACTAGTCAAACTCGGGAACAGTACTTC	CASSQDRTSQTREQYF
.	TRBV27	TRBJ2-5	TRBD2	TGTGCCAGCAGTACCCTTGGGGCGGGAGTGGAGACCCAGTACTTC	CASSTLGAGVETQYF
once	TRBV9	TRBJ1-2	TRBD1	TGTGCCAGCAGCGTGACAGGGGTTGGTGGCTACACCTTC	CASSVTGVGGYTF
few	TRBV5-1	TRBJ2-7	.	TGCGCCAGCAGCTCTATCTTTACAGGGCACGAGCAGTACTTC	CASSSIFTGHEQYF
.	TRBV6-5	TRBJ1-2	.	TGTGCCAGCACCCGAGGAAGATCTGGCTACACCTTC	CASTRGRSGYTF
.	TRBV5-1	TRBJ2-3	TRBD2	TGCGCCAGCAGCTTGGAATCATACGCCGGGCCACTAGCGTTAGATACGCAGTATTTT	CASSLESYAGPLALDTQYF
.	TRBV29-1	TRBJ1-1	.	TGCAGCGTCCGGGAGGGTAGGAGGACTGAAGCTTTCTTT	CSVREGRRTEAFF
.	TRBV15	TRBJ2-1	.	TGTGCCACCAGCAGAACACAGATAAACAATGAGCAGTTCTTC	CATSRTQINNEQFF
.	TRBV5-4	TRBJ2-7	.	TGTGCCAGCAGCTTGGGGTGGGCTGTCGGCGAGCAGTACTTC	CASSLGWAVGEQYF
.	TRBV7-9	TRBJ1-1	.	TGTGCCAGCAGCTTAGGCACAATTATGAACACTGAAGCTTTCTTT	CASSLGTIMNTEAFF
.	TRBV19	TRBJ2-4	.	TGTGCCAGTCATCAAGGGGGGGGAGGGGGAGGCATTCAGTACTTC	CASHQGGGGGGIQYF
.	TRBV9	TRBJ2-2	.	TGTGCCAGCACCCAATCGACAGGAAACACCGGGGAGCTGTTTTTT	CASTQSTGNTGELFF
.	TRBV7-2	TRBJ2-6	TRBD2	TGTGCCAGCAGCTTCCATAGGACTAGCGGGAGGACCGGGGCCAACGTCCTGACTTTC	CASSFHRTSGRTGANVLTF
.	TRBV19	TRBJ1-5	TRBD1	TGTGCCAGTAGTATATATACCTGGACAGGGGGCCAATATAGCAATCAGCCCCAGCATTTT	CASSIYTWTGGQYSNQPQHF
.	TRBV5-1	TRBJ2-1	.	TGCGCCAGCAGCCAGGACACGTACAATGAGCAGTTCTTC	CASSQDTYNEQFF
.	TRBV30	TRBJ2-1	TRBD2	TGTGCCTGGAGTGTACGACTAGCGGGAGTAGATGAGCAGTTCTTC	CAWSVRLAGVDEQFF
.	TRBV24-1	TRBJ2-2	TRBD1	TGTGCCACCACGGAGACAGGGAGCACCGGGGAGCTGTTTTTT	CATTETGSTGELFF
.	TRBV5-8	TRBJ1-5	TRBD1	TGTGCCAGTGGGACAGGGGATAATCAGCCCCAGCATTTT	CASGTGDNQPQHF
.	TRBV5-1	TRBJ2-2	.	TGCGCCAGCAGCTTAATCTTCCAGGCCGTGAACACCGGGGAGCTGTTTTTT	CASSLIFQAVNTGELFF